The TCR beta chain under discussion was sequenced for a study of T cell changes during pregnancy in multiple sclerosis. This table comes from immunoSEQ multiplex PCR, and its TCRdb copy is limited to in-frame clones, with some not included. The data contain 70,000 to 75,000 clones, around nine tenths of them seen just once; the ten biggest clones take up approximately 2.1%. Trimming left V 5 bases short and J 1 base short, with 11 bases between. Germline lookup yields CDR1 MGHRA and CDR2 YSYEKL. There are 14 residues in the CDR3. Here the sequenced sample was peripheral blood, taken in the second trimester of pregnancy. The chain links TRBV4-1 to TRBJ2-5; D is perhaps TRBD2 (5 bases). This clonotype was sampled from a female donor in good health, enrolled as a control in a pregnancy study. CDR3 DNA sequence: TGCGCCAGCAGCGCTGGACTCCTCCAAGAGACCCAGTACTTC. Protein product: CASSAGLLQETQYF.